This T cell receptor beta chain derives from a study of control samples from healthy donors and cancer patients (dated by TCRdb to the early 2020s). For this clone: Its binding antigen is unknown. Base quality data are lacking; no much larger clone is found one base away.

V is pared back by 0 bases and J by 5 bases, with 16 bases lying between the germline termini. The CDR3 has 17 amino acids, counting the end cysteine and phenylalanine. This entry keeps only the CDR3 DNA: 51 bases, framed from base 1. For CDR1 and CDR2, the germline V gene lists SNHLY and FYNNEI. Libraries were prepared through the immunoSEQ multiplex PCR assay. TCRdb re-hosts the immuneACCESS table, in-frame sequences only. Its copies lack some clones; in the studies checked, an unresolved V gene accounts for under half of them, and the cause for the rest is not known. In all, the sample holds 95,000 to 150,000 clones, and approximately 92% of those were seen once. Under 0.7% of the sample belongs to the ten largest clones.

This TCR was sampled from a man older than 75 with head and neck cancer. The sequenced sample was PBMCs. The rearrangement joined TRBV2 to TRBJ1-4, with the identity of the D gene unclear. The nucleotide sequence is given as TGTGCCAGCAGTGAAGCGCCCCCTATCCGGAGGAATGAAAAACTGTTTTTT. Its protein product is CASSEAPPIRRNEKLFF. The reference TRBV2 and TRBJ1-4 proteins fill in what lies around the CDR3, so the full variable domain reads EPEVTQTPSHQVTQMGQEVILRCVPISNHLYFYWYRQILGQKVEFLVSFYNNEISEKSEIFDDQFSVERPDGSNFTLKIRSTKLEDSAMYFCASSEAPPIRRNEKLFFGSGTQLSVL.